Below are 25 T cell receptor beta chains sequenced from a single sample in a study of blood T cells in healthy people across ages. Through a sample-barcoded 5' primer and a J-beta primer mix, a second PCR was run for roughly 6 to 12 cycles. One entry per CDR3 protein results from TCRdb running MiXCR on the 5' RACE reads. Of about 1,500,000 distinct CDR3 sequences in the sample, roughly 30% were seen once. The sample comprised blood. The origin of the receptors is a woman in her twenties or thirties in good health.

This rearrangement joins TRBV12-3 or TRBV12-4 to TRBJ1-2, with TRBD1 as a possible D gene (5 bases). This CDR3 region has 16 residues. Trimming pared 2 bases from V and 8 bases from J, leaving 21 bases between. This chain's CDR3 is CASSLTGRVRPRGYTF. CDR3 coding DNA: TGTGCCAGCAGTTTAACCGGCAGGGTGAGGCCCCGAGGCTACACCTTC.

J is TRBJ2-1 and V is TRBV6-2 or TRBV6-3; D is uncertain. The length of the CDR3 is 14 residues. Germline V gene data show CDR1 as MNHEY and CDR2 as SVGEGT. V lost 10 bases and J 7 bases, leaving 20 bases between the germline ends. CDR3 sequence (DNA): TGTGCCACCTCCTACTGGATCACCGGGAATGAGCAGTTCTTC. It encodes CATSYWITGNEQFF.

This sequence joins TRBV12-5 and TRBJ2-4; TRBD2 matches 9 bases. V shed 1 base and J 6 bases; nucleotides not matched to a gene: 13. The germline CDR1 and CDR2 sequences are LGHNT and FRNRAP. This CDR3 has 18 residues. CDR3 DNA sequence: TGTGCTAGTGGTTTGGCCGCGGCGCGGGGGGGCAGGGGAAACATTCAGTACTTC. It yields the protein CASGLAAARGGRGNIQYF.

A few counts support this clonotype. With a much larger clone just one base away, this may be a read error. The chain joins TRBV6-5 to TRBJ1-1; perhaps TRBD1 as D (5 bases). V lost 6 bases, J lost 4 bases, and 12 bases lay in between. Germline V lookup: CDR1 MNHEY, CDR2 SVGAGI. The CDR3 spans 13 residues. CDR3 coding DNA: TGTGCCAGCAGCCACCAGGGTAGCACTGAAGCTTTCTTT. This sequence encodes CASSHQGSTEAFF.

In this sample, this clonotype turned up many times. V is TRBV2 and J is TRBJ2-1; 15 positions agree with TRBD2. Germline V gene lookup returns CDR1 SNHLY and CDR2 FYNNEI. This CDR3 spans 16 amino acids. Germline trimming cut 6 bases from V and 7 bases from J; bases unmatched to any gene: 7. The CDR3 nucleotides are TGTGCCAGCAGCCGGACTAGCGGGAGGGCATGGAATGAGCAGTTCTTC. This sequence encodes CASSRTSGRAWNEQFF.

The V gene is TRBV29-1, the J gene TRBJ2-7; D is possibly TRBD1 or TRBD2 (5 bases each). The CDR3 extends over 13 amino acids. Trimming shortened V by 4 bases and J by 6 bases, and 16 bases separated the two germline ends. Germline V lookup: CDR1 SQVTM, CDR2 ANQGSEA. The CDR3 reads CSVALQRGGEQYF. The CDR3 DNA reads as TGCAGCGTTGCTCTTCAGAGGGGTGGCGAGCAGTACTTC.

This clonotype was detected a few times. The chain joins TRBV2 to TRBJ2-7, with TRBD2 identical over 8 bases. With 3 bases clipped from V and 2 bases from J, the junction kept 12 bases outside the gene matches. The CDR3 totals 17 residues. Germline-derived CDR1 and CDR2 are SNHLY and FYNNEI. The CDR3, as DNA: TGTGCCAGCAGTGAGACGGTCAGAAGCGGGGGCACCTACGAGCAGTACTTC. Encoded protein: CASSETVRSGGTYEQYF.

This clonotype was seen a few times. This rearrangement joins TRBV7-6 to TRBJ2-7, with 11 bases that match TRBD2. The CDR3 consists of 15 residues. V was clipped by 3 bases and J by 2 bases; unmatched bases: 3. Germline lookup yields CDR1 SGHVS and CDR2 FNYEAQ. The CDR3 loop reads CASSFGTSGTYEQYF. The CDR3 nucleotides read TGTGCCAGCAGCTTCGGGACTAGCGGTACCTACGAGCAGTACTTC.

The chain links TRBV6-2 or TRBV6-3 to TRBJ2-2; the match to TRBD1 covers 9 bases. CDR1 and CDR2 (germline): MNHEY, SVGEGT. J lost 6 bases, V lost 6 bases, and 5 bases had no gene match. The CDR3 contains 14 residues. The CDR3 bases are TGTGCCAGCAGGGGGACAGGGAAGGCCGGGGAGCTGTTTTTT. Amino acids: CASRGTGKAGELFF.

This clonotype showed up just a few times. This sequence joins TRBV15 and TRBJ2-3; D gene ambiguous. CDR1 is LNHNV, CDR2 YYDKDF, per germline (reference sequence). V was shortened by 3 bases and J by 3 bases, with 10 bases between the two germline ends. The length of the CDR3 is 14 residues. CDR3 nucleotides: TGTGCCACCAGCAGGGCCCTAGGGACAGATACGCAGTATTTT. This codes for CATSRALGTDTQYF.

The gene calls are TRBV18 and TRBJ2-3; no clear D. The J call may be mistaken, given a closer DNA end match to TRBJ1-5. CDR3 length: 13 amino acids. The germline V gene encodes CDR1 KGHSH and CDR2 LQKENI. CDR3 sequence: CASSRGKTDTQHF. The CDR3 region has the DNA TGTGCCAGCTCACGAGGAAAAACAGATACGCAGCATTTT.

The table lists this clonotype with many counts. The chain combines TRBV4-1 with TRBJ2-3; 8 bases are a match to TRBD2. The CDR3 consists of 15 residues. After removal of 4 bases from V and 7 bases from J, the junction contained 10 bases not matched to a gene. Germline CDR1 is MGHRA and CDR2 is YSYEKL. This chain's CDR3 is CASSLTSESLYTQYF. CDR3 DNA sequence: TGCGCCAGCAGCCTGACTAGCGAATCGTTATATACGCAGTATTTT.

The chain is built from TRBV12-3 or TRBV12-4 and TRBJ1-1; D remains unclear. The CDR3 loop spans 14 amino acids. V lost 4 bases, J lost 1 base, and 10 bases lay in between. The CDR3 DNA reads TGTGCCAGCAGTTGGCTGGGAAAGAACACTGAAGCTTTCTTT. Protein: CASSWLGKNTEAFF.

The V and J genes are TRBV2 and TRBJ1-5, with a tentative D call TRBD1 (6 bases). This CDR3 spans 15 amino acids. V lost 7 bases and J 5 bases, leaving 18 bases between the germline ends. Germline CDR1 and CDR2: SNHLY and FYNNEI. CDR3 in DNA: TGTGCCAGCAAGGCTGAGCAGGGGCGTGATCAGCCCCAGCATTTT. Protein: CASKAEQGRDQPQHF.

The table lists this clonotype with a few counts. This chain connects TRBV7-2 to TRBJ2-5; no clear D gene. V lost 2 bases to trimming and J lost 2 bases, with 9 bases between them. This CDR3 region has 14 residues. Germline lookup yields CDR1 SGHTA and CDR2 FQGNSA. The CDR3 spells CASSLLMAQETQYF. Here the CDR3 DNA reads TGTGCCAGCAGCTTATTGATGGCTCAAGAGACCCAGTACTTC.

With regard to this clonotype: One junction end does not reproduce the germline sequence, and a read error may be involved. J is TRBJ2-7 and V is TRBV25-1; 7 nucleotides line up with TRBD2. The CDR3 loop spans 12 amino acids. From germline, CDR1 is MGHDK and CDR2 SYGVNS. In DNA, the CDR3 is TGTGTCAGCAGTGGGGGGGGATACGAGCAGTACTTC. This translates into CVSSGGGYEQYF.

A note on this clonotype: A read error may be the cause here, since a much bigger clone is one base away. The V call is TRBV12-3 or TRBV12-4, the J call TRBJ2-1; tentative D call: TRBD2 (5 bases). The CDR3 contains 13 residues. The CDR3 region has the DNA TGTGCCAACAGTTTAGCGCCAGGCAATGAGCAGTTCTTC. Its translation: CANSLAPGNEQFF.

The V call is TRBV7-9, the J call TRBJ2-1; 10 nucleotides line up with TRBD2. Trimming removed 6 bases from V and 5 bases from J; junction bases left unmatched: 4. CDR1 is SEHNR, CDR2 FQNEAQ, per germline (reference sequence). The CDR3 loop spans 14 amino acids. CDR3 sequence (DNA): TGTGCCAGCAGGGCAAGCGGGGGGGACAATGAGCAGTTCTTC. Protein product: CASRASGGDNEQFF.

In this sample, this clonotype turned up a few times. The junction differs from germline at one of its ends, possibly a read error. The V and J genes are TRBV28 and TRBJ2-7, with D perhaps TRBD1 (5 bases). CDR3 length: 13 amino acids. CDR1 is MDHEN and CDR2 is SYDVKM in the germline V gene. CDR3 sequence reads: CATSDRASYEQYF. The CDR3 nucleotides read TGTGCCACCAGTGACAGAGCCTCCTACGAGCAGTACTTC.

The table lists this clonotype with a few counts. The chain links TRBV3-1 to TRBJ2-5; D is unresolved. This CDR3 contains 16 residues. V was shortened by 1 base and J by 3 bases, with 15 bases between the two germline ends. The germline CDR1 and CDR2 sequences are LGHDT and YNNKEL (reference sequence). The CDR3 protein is CASSQAAVKNKETQYF. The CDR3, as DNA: TGTGCCAGCAGCCAAGCGGCGGTGAAAAATAAAGAGACCCAGTACTTC.

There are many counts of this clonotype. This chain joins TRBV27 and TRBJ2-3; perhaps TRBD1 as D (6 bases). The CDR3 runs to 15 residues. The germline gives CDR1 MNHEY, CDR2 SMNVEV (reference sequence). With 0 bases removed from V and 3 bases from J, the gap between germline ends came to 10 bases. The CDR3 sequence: CASSLSQDRTDTQYF. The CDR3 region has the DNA TGTGCCAGCAGTTTATCCCAGGACAGAACAGATACGCAGTATTTT.

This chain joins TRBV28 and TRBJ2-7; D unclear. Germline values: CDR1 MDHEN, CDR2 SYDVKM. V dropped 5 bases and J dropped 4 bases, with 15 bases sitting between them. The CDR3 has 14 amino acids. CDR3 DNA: TGTGCCAGCAGTACCCCTACCCCCAAATACGAGCAGTACTTC. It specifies CASSTPTPKYEQYF.

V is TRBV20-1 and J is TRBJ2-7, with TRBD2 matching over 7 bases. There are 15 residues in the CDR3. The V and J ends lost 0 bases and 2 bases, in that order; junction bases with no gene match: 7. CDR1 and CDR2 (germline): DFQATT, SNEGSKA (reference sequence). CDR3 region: CSARDQLALPYEQYF. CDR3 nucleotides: TGCAGTGCTAGAGACCAACTAGCGCTGCCCTACGAGCAGTACTTC.

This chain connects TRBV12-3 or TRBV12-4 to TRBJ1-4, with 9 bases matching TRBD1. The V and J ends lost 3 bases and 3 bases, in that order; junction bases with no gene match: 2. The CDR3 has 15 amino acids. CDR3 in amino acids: CASSLRQGANEKLFF. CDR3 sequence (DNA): TGTGCCAGCAGTTTGCGACAGGGGGCTAATGAAAAACTGTTTTTT.

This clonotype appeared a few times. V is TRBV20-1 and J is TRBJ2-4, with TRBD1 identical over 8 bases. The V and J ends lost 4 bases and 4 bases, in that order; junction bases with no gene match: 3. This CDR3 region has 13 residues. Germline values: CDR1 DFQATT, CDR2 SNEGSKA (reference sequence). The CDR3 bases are TGCAGTGCTATGGACAGGGATAAAAACATTCAGTACTTC. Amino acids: CSAMDRDKNIQYF.